The 11 T cell receptor beta chains given below trace back to one sample, sequenced in a study of long-term antiretroviral therapy in people with HIV. Investigators performed immunoSEQ version v3.0 at survey level. Produced via immunoSEQ multiplex PCR; TCRdb's table is partial and in-frame only. This table has about 39,000 clones, roughly nine tenths appearing once. The material sequenced was unsorted PBMCs, taken 1.2 years after starting antiretroviral therapy. The receptors stem from a woman between 50 and 59 years old with HIV.

The CDR3 reads CASSDNSYEQYF. Here the CDR3 DNA reads TGTGCCAGCAGCGACAATAGCTACGAGCAGTACTTC. The gene calls are TRBV9 and TRBJ2-7; D ambiguous. Germline CDR1 reads SGDLS; CDR2 reads YYNGEE. The germline V and J ends were trimmed by 3 bases and 3 bases, with 7 bases remaining between them. This CDR3 has 12 amino acids.

V gene TRBV19 combines with J gene TRBJ2-3; D may be TRBD1 (6 bases). V dropped 8 bases and J dropped 4 bases, with 19 bases sitting between them. Looked up from germline, CDR1 is LNHDA and CDR2 is SQIVND (reference sequence). The length of the CDR3 is 15 residues. This CDR3 is CASQRYREEADTQYF. The CDR3 bases are TGTGCCAGTCAAAGATACAGGGAAGAGGCAGATACGCAGTATTTT.

This chain joins TRBV6-6 and TRBJ2-3; 8 bases map to TRBD2. The J segment lost 0 bases and the V segment lost 6 bases, leaving 2 bases of the junction unmatched. Germline CDR1 MNHNY, CDR2 SVGAGI (reference sequence). There are 14 residues in the CDR3. The CDR3 is CASSTGGSTDTQYF. The DNA for the CDR3 is TGTGCCAGCAGCACGGGGGGGAGCACAGATACGCAGTATTTT.

The chain has TRBV10-3 and TRBJ2-3; D gene ambiguous. Trimming cost V 4 bases and J 3 bases, with 29 bases left between them. The CDR3 runs to 20 residues. Germline lookup yields CDR1 ENHRY and CDR2 SYGVKD. In DNA form, the CDR3 reads TGTGCCATCAGTGTGGCGGTCGGCAGGCCCACCGTATTAAGGACAGATACGCAGTATTTT. It encodes CAISVAVGRPTVLRTDTQYF.

The V call is TRBV15, the J call TRBJ2-5; D is perhaps TRBD2 (6 bases). The germline V gene has CDR1 LNHNV and CDR2 YYDKDF (reference sequence). V lost 0 bases and J 6 bases, leaving 11 bases between the germline ends. The CDR3 extends over 14 amino acids. The CDR3 is CATSRDSGGKTQYF. CDR3 nucleotide sequence: TGTGCCACCAGCAGAGATTCCGGGGGAAAGACCCAGTACTTC.

The chain couples TRBV5-1 to TRBJ1-4; D may be TRBD1 (5 bases). V dropped 0 bases and J dropped 6 bases, with 9 bases sitting between them. There are 14 residues in the CDR3. The germline V gene encodes CDR1 SGHRS and CDR2 YFSETQ. The CDR3 DNA sequence: TGCGCCAGCAGCTTGGTGCAGGGCGATGAAAAACTGTTTTTT. It is translated as CASSLVQGDEKLFF.

The chain has TRBV7-9 and TRBJ2-7; 9 nucleotides align to TRBD1. The CDR3 loop spans 15 amino acids. With 6 bases clipped from V and 7 bases from J, the junction kept 13 bases outside the gene matches. Germline V CDR1 and CDR2: SEHNR, FQNEAQ (reference sequence). The CDR3: CASSPSGQGRWEQYF. The CDR3 DNA reads as TGTGCCAGCAGTCCTTCGGGACAGGGTCGTTGGGAGCAGTACTTC.

The CDR3 bases are TGTGCCAGCACCCCACAGGGTCGTCCCTATGGCTACACCTTC. The encoded protein is CASTPQGRPYGYTF. The chain recombines TRBV6-5 with TRBJ1-2, with D possibly matching TRBD1 (6 bases). The V and J ends lost 7 bases and 4 bases respectively, with 16 bases between them. The CDR3 consists of 14 residues. Looked up from germline, CDR1 is MNHEY and CDR2 is SVGAGI.

This clone was counted a single time. The chain carries TRBV15 and TRBJ1-1; a weak D match, TRBD1 (5 bases). The germline CDR1 and CDR2 sequences are LNHNV and YYDKDF (reference sequence). This CDR3 is 13 amino acids long. V shed 0 bases and J shed 7 bases, with 9 bases lying between them. The CDR3 bases are TGTGCCACCAGCAGAGACAGGGCTGGTGAAGCTTTCTTT. It yields the protein CATSRDRAGEAFF.

The chain carries TRBV29-1 and TRBJ2-7; D gene ambiguous. Germline V lookup: CDR1 SQVTM, CDR2 ANQGSEA. The CDR3 sequence is 12 residues long. The CDR3 DNA reads TGCACCCCCCCGGCCCTCCTTTACGAGCAGTACTTC. It translates to CTPPALLYEQYF.

The V gene is TRBV5-1, the J gene TRBJ2-7, with 7 bases lining up with TRBD1. Germline assignment: CDR1 SGHRS and CDR2 YFSETQ. The CDR3 spans 14 residues. Unmatched junction bases numbered 8, after V lost 3 bases and J lost 5 bases. The CDR3 region has the DNA TGCGCCAGCAGCTCAGGGACAGCTAGCAACGAGCAGTACTTC. It translates to CASSSGTASNEQYF.